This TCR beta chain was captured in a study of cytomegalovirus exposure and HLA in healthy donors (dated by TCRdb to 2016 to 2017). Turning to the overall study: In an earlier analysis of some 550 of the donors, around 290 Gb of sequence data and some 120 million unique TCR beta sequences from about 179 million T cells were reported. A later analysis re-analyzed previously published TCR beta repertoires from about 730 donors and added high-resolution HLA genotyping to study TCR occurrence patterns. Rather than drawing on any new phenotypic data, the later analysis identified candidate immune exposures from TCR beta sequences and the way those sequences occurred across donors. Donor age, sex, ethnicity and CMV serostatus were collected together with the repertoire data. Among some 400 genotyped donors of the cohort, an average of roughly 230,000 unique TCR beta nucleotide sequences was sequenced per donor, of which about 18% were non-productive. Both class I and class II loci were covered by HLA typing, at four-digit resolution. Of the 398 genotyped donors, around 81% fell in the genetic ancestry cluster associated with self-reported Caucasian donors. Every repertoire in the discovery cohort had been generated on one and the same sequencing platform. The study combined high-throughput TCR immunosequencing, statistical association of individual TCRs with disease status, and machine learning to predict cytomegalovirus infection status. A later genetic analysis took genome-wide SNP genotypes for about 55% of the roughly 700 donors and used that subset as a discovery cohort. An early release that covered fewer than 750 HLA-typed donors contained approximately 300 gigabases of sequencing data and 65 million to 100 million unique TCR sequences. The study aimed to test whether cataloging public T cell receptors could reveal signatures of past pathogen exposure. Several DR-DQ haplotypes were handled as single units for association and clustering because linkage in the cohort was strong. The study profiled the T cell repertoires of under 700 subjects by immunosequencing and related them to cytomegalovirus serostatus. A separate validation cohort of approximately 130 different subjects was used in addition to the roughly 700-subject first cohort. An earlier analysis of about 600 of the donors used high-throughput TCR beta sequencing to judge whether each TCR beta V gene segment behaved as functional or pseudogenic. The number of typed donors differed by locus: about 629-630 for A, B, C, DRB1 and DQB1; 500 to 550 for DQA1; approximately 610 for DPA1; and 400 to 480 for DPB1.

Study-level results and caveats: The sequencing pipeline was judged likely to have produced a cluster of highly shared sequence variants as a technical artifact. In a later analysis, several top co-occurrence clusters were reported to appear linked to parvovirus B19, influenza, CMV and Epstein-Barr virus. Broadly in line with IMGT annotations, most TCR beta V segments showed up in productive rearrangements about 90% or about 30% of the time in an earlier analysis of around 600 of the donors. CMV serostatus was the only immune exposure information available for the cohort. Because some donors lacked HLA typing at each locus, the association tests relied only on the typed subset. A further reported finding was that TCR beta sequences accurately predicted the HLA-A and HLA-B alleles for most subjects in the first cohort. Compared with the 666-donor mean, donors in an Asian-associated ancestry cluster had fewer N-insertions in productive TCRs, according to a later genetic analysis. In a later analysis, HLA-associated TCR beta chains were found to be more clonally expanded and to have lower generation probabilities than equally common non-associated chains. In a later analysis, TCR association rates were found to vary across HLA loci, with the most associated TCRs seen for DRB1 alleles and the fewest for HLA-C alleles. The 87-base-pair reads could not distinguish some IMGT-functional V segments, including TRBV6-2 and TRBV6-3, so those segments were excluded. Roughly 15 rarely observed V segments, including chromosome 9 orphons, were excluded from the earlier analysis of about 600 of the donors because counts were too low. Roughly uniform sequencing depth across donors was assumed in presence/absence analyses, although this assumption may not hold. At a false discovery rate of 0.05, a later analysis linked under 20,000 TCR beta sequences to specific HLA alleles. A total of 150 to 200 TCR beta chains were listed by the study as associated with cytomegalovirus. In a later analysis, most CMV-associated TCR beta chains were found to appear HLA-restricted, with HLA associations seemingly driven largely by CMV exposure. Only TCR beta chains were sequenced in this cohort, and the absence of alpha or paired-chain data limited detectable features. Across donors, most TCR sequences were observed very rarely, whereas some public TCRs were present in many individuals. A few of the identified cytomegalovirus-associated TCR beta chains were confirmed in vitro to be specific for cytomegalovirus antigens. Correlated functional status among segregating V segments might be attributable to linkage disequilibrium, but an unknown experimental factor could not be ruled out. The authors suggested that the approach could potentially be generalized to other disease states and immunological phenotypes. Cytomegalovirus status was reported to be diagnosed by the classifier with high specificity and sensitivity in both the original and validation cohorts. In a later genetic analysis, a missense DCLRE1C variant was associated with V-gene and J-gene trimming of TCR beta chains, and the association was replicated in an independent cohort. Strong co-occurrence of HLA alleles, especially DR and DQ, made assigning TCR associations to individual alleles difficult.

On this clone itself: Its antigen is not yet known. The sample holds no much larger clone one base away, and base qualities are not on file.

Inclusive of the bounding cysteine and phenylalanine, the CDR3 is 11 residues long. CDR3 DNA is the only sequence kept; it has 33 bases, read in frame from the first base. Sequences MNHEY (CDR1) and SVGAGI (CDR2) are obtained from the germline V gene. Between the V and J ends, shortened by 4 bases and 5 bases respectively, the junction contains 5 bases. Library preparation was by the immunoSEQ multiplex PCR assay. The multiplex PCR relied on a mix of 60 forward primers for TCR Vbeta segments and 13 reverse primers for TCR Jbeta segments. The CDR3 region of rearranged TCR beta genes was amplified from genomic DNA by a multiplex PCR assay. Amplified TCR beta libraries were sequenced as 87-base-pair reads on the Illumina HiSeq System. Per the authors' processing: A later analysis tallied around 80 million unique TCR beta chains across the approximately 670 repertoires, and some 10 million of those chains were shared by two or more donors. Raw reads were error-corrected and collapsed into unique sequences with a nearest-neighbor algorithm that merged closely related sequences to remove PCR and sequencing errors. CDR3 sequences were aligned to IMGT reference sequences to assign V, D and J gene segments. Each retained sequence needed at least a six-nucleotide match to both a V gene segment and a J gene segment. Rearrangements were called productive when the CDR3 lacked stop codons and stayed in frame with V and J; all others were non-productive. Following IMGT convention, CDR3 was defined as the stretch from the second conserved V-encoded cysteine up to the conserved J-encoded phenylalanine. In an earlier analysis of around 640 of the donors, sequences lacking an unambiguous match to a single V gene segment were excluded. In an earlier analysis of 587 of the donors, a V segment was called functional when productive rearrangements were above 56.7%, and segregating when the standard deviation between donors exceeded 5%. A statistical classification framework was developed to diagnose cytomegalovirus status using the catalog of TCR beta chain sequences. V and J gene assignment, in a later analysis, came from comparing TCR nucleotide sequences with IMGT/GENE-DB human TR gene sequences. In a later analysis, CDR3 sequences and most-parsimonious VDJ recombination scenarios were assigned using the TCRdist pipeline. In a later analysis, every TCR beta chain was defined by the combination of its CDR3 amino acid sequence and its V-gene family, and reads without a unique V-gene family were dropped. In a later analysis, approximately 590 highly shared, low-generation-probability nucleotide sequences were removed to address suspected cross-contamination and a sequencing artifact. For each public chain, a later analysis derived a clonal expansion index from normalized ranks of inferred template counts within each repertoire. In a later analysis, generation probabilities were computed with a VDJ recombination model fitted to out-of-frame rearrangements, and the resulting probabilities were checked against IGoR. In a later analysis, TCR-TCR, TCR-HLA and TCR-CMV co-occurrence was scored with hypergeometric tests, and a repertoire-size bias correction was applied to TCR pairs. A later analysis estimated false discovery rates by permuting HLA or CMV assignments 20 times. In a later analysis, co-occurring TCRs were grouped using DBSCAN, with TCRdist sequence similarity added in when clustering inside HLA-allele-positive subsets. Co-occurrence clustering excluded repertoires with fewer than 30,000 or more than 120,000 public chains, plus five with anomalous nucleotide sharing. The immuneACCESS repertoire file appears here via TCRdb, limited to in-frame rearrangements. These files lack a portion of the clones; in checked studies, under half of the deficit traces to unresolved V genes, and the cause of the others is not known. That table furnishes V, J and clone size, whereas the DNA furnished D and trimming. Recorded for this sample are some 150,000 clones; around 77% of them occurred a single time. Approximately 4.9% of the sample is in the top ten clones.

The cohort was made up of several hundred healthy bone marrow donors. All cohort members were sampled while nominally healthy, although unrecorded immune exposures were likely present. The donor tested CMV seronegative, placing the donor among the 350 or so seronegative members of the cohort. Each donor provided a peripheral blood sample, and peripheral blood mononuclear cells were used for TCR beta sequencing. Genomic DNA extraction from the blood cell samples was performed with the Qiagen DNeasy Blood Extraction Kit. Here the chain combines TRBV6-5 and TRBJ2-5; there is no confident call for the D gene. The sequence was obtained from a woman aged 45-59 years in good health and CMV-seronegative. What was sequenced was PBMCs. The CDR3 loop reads CASSFLETQYF. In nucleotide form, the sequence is TGTGCCAGCAGTTTCCTCGAGACCCAGTACTTC.